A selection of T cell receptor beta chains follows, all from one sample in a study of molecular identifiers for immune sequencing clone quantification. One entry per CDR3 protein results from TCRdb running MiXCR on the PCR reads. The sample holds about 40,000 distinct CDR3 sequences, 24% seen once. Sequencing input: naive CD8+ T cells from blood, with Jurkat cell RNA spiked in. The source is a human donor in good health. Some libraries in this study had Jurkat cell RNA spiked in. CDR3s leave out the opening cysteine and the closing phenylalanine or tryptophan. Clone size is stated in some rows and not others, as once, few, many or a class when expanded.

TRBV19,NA,ASSGILHSSGSYNEQF
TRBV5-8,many,ASSWSGSYEQY
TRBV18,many,ASSPQGPEENQPQH
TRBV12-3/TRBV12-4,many,ASSLVHSGQGDYGYT
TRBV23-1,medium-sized,ASSPPRMGLAKNIQY
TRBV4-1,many,ASSPPPGQGYADTQY
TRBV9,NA,ASSVAGLSSYEQY
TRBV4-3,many,ASSQRLWASGANVLT
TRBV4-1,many,ASRYGLAGSYEQF
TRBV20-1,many,SAGGPGAARYNSPLH
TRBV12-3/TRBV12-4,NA,ASSLLGGADTQY
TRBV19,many,ASSPTSGSETQY
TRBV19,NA,ATSRAPALEQY
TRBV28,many,ASSTGENEQF
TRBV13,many,ASSLGTSGTETQY
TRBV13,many,AAGTSEITDTQY
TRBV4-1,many,ASSQIGLIETQY
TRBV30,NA,AWSFEETTGELF
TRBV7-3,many,ASSLGTGEAF
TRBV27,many,ASSLLRPAGRADTQY
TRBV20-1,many,SALDAGDEQY
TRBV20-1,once,SSGGLPDTDTHY
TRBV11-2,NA,ASSLLGGNTIY
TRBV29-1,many,SVELGQTNTGELF
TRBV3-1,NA,ASSPKRLPDDEQF
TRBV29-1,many,SAGTSTDTQY
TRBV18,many,ASSPAGQGNSPLH
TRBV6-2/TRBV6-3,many,ASWTGAYNEQF
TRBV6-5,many,ATGTGPNYGYT
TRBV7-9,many,ASRQLAGGSYNEQF
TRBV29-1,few,GVDGQGFNNEQF
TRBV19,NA,ASSWVAGPQETQY
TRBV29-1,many,SVEKSWNTEAF
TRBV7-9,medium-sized,ASSLAGLRSTDTQY
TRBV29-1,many,SVEERKGAFDEQY
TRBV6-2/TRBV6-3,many,ASSYSLTMGGDTDTQY
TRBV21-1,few,ANQEFRYSNQPQH
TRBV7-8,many,ASSLGLLEQY
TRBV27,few,ASSLRAF
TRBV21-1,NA,ASSRGEEAGELF
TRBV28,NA,ASSLDTYNEQF
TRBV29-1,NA,SVVVGLGAGAAALYYNEQF
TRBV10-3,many,AISEDSSGANVLT